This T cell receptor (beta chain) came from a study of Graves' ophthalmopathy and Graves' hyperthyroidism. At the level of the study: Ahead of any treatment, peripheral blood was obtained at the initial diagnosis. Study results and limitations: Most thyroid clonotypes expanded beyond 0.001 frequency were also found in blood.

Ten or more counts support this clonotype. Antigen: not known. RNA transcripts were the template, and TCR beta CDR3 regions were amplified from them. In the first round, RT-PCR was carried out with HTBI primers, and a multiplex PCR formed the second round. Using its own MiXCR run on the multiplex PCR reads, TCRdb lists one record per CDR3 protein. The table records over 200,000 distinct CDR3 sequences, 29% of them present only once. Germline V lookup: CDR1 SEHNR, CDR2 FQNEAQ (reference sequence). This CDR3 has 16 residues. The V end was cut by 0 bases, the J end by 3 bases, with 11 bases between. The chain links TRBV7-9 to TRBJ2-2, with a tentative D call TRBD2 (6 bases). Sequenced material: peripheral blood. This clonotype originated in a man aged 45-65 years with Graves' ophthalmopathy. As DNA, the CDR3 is TGTGCCAGCAGCTTAGCACTCGGGAGCTACACCGGGGAGCTGTTTTTT. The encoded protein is CASSLALGSYTGELFF.